A single sample gave rise to the 5 T cell receptor beta chains below, sequenced in a study of blood T cell repertoires in COVID-19. Profiled with immunoSEQ multiplex PCR; TCRdb holds only in-frame clones, not every one. The data contain approximately 75,000 clones, around 76% of them seen just once; the ten biggest clones take up around 28%. The sequencing sample was made of peripheral blood. These receptors were collected from a woman over 75 with active or convalescent COVID-19.

The chain has TRBV9 and TRBJ1-4; possible D gene TRBD1, 5 bases. The germline V and J ends were trimmed by 3 bases and 7 bases, with 13 bases remaining between them. The CDR3 consists of 14 residues. Germline V gene lookup returns CDR1 SGDLS and CDR2 YYNGEE. CDR3 sequence reads: CASSADSTSEKLFF. The DNA for the CDR3 is TGTGCCAGCAGCGCTGACAGCACTTCTGAAAAACTGTTTTTT.

This chain joins TRBV5-4 and TRBJ1-1; possibly TRBD1 for D (5 bases). Germline loops: CDR1 SGHNT, CDR2 YYREEE (reference sequence). The CDR3 has 15 residues. With 0 bases removed from V and 5 bases from J, the gap between germline ends came to 14 bases. This chain's CDR3 is CASSLGGTGRTEAFF. In DNA, the CDR3 is TGTGCCAGCAGCTTGGGGGGCACTGGTAGGACTGAAGCTTTCTTT.

The V call is TRBV7-9, the J call TRBJ1-6; TRBD1 matches 9 bases. The germline CDR1 and CDR2 sequences are SEHNR and FQNEAQ (reference sequence). The CDR3 length is 17 residues. J gave up 8 bases and V 5 bases, and 13 bases lay outside the gene matches. CDR3 in amino acids: CASSASTLGQGHSPLHF. For the CDR3, the DNA is TGTGCCAGCAGCGCTTCAACTTTGGGACAGGGTCATTCACCCCTCCACTTT.

The J gene is TRBJ2-5, the V gene TRBV7-9; D is undetermined. Germline loops: CDR1 SEHNR, CDR2 FQNEAQ (reference sequence). Trimming removed 2 bases from V and 2 bases from J, with 12 bases in between. CDR3 length equals 15 residues. The CDR3 spells CASSLLNTQQETQYF. CDR3 DNA sequence: TGTGCCAGCAGCTTATTGAACACACAACAAGAGACCCAGTACTTC.

V gene TRBV9 combines with J gene TRBJ2-3; TRBD1 is a possible D gene (6 bases). This CDR3 has 16 residues. Germline CDR1 and CDR2: SGDLS and YYNGEE. Deletions cut 4 bases from V and 1 base from J, with 16 bases between. The CDR3 nucleotides are TGTGCCAGCAGCCAACGTCCCAACAGGGGCACAGATACGCAGTATTTT. Encoded protein: CASSQRPNRGTDTQYF.